This TCR beta chain was identified during a study of shared clonotypes between healthy human individuals. Findings and caveats of the study: Compared with memory subsets, naive subsets generally had larger estimated richness.

Remarks on this clone: Its antigen is not identified.

The CDR3 loop spans 14 amino acids. CDR1 and CDR2 from the germline V gene are SGHDT and YYEEEE. The germline V and J ends were trimmed by 0 bases and 0 bases, with 6 bases remaining between them. Researchers ran the assay at a deep level. Some clones are missing from TCRdb's copy, which holds only in-frame ones; the method was immunoSEQ multiplex PCR. The sample has more than 2,000,000 clones, 85% to 95% seen once; the top ten hold under 0.45%. The chain carries TRBV5-6 and TRBJ2-5; D may be TRBD1 or TRBD2 (5 bases each). The source material was naive CD4+ T cells from PBMCs. The subset denotes: CD45RA+ positively selected. This receptor was taken from a man between 18 and 35 years old in good health. Some clones in this sample may be carry-over from other donors' samples. The CDR3 bases are TGTGCCAGCAGCTTGGGGGGACACCAAGAGACCCAGTACTTC. As protein: CASSLGGHQETQYF.